These 13 T cell receptor beta chains were sequenced from one sample in a study of blood T cell repertoires in COVID-19 (dated by TCRdb to the early 2020s). The library was obtained by the immunoSEQ multiplex PCR assay. Imported from immuneACCESS, the table was reduced by TCRdb to in-frame sequences with V and J called. These copies leave out some clones; in studies compared against another copy, an unresolved V gene accounts for under half, and the cause of the remainder is not known. For this sample there are fewer than 250,000 clones; around 82% appear just once. The ten largest clones capture approximately 4% of the sample. The sequenced sample was PBMCs or T cells enriched from blood (not recorded which). Receptors originate from a woman aged 40 to 50 who had been exposed to COVID-19.

The genes are TRBV6-5 and TRBJ2-1; possible D gene TRBD2, 6 bases. This CDR3 comprises 14 residues. Germline lookup yields CDR1 MNHEY and CDR2 SVGAGI. V lost 6 bases to trimming and J lost 8 bases, with 17 bases between them. The CDR3 loop reads CASSGDFARHEQFF. DNA for the CDR3: TGTGCCAGCAGCGGGGACTTTGCGCGGCATGAGCAGTTCTTC.

The rearrangement uses TRBV7-2 and TRBJ2-1, with D possibly TRBD2 on 5 matching bases. The CDR3 consists of 15 residues. The germline CDR1 and CDR2 sequences are SGHTA and FQGNSA. Trimming cost V 1 base and J 4 bases, with 11 bases left between them. CDR3 loop: CASSLDLAQYNEQFF. In DNA form, the CDR3 reads TGTGCCAGCAGCTTAGACCTAGCCCAGTACAATGAGCAGTTCTTC.

CDR3 residues: CASSLYVRDYPRWEQFF. CDR3 coding DNA: TGTGCCAGCAGTTTATATGTCCGTGACTATCCTCGATGGGAGCAGTTCTTC. The rearrangement joins TRBV27 to TRBJ2-1; D is possibly TRBD2 (5 bases). V was pared by 1 base and J by 10 bases, with 23 bases between. Germline V gives CDR1 MNHEY, CDR2 SMNVEV (reference sequence). This CDR3 has 17 residues.

This chain joins TRBV6-5 and TRBJ2-7; 10 positions agree with TRBD1. V shed 8 bases, J shed 0 bases, and the junction held 7 bases outside the gene matches. CDR3 length equals 15 residues. The germline V gene has CDR1 MNHEY and CDR2 SVGAGI. CDR3 DNA: TGTGCCAGCCGCCGGGACAGGGGCGACTCCTACGAGCAGTACTTC. Translation: CASRRDRGDSYEQYF.

V is TRBV19 and J is TRBJ1-4; possibly TRBD1 for D (6 bases). Germline CDR1 LNHDA, CDR2 SQIVND (reference sequence). The V end was cut by 5 bases, the J end by 4 bases, with 11 bases between. The CDR3 consists of 14 residues. This chain's CDR3 is CASSYGQHNEKLFF. The CDR3 nucleotides are TGTGCCAGTAGTTACGGACAGCATAATGAAAAACTGTTTTTT.

This chain connects TRBV11-2 to TRBJ1-4; TRBD1 is a possible D gene (6 bases). Germline values: CDR1 SGHAT, CDR2 FQNNGV. CDR3 length: 17 residues. V lost 0 bases to trimming and J lost 7 bases, with 18 bases between them. The CDR3 DNA reads TGTGCCAGCAGCTTAGAGGGGAGGGGGATAGGGGGTGAAAAACTGTTTTTT. Protein product: CASSLEGRGIGGEKLFF.

The J gene is TRBJ1-2, the V gene TRBV3-1 (or the pseudogene TRBV3-2); 8 bases agree with TRBD1. This CDR3 spans 15 amino acids. With V trimmed by 4 bases and J by 2 bases, 6 bases remained unmatched. Germline CDR1 and CDR2: LGHDT and YNNKEL (reference sequence). CDR3: CASSRPGQENYGYTF. The DNA for the CDR3 is TGTGCCAGCAGCCGTCCGGGACAGGAAAACTATGGCTACACCTTC.

The chain is built from TRBV5-8 and TRBJ2-5; D call uncertain. The CDR3 is 15 amino acids. Germline CDR1 is SGHTS and CDR2 is YDEGEE. Trimming removed 2 bases at V and 3 bases at J, with 14 bases between. CDR3 DNA sequence: TGTGCCAGCAGCTTTCCGGCTAGTTCAAAAGAGACCCAGTACTTC. It specifies CASSFPASSKETQYF.

V usage is TRBV1 and J usage is TRBJ2-5; the DNA was not used to check the table's D call, TRBD1. TRBV1 is a recognized pseudogene. This CDR3 contains 14 residues. CDR3 DNA: TGCACCAGCAGCCAAGAGGGCGAACAAGAGACCCAGTACTTC. Protein sequence: CTSSQEGEQETQYF.

The chain employs TRBV29-1 and TRBJ2-5; 7 bases agree with TRBD1. CDR3 length: 12 residues. CDR1 and CDR2 from the germline V gene are SQVTM and ANQGSEA. V lost 2 bases to trimming and J lost 6 bases; unmatched junction nucleotides: 3. CDR3 nucleotide sequence: TGCAGCGTTGAAATACAGGGGCAGACCCAGTACTTC. Encoded protein: CSVEIQGQTQYF.

This chain uses TRBV5-1 with TRBJ1-5; D gene unclear. The length of the CDR3 is 15 residues. The germline V gene encodes CDR1 SGHRS and CDR2 YFSETQ. V lost 4 bases and J lost 0, with 11 bases in between. The CDR3, as DNA: TGCGCCAGCAGCCGCGAGGGATTTAGCAATCAGCCCCAGCATTTT. This sequence encodes CASSREGFSNQPQHF.

This clone was observed a few times. The rearrangement uses TRBV2 and TRBJ2-7; perhaps TRBD2 as D (5 bases). Germline V gene sequence: CDR1 SNHLY, CDR2 FYNNEI. The CDR3 is made up of 15 amino acids. Trimming stripped 2 bases from V and 0 bases from J, with 11 bases between. CDR3 DNA: TGTGCCAGCAGTGAATGGTTTGAGGGCTCCTACGAGCAGTACTTC. Its translation is CASSEWFEGSYEQYF.

The chain carries TRBV5-1 and TRBJ1-2, with 7 bases fitting TRBD1. Trimming took 4 bases from V and 3 from J; bases not matched to a gene: 3. The V gene's germline CDR1 is SGHRS and CDR2 YFSETQ. The CDR3 totals 13 residues. Written as DNA, the CDR3 is TGCGCCAGCAGCCATACAGGGGACTATGGCTACACCTTC. As protein: CASSHTGDYGYTF.